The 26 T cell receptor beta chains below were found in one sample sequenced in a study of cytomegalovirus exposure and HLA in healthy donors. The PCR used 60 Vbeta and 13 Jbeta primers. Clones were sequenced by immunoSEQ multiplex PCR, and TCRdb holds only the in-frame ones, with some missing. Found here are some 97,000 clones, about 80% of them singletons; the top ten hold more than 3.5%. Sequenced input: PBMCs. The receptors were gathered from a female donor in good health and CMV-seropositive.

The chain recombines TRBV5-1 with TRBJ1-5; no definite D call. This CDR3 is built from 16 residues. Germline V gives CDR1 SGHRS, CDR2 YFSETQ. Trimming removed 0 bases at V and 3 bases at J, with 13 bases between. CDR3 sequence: CASSLGSGGNNQPQHF. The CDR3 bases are TGCGCCAGCAGCTTGGGGAGCGGCGGGAACAATCAGCCCCAGCATTTT.

The CDR3 here is CASTWGDREDTEAFF. The CDR3 nucleotides read TGCGCCAGCACCTGGGGGGACAGGGAGGACACTGAAGCTTTCTTT. The chain recombines TRBV5-1 with TRBJ1-1; 9 bases fit TRBD1. V shed 6 bases and J 3 bases; nucleotides not matched to a gene: 9. CDR3 length: 15 residues. The germline V gene has CDR1 SGHRS and CDR2 YFSETQ.

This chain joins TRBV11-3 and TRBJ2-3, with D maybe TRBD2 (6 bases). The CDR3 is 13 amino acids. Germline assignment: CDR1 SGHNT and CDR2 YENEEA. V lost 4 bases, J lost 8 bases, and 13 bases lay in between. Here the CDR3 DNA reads TGTGCCAGCAGCTCCCCCGGAGGGGTTACGCAGTATTTT. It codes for CASSSPGGVTQYF.

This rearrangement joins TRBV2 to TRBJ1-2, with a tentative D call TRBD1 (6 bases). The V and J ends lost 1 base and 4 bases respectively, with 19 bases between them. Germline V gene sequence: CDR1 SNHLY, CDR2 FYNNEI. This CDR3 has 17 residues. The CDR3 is CASSEEVASGTSYGYTF. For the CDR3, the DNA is TGTGCCAGCAGTGAAGAGGTGGCTAGCGGGACAAGCTATGGCTACACCTTC.

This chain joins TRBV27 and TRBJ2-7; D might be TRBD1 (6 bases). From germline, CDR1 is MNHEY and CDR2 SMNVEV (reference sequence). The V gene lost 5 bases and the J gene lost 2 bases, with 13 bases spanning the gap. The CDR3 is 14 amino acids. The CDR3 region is CASSLGTLTYEQYF. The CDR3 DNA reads TGTGCCAGCAGTCTCGGGACACTCACCTACGAGCAGTACTTC.

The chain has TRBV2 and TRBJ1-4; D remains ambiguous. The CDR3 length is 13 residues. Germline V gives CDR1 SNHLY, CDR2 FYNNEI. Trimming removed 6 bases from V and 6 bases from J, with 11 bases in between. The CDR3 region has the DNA TGTGCCAGCAGAAGGAGGGAGGATGAAAAACTGTTTTTT. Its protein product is CASRRREDEKLFF. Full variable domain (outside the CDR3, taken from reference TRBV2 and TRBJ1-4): EPEVTQTPSHQVTQMGQEVILRCVPISNHLYFYWYRQILGQKVEFLVSFYNNEISEKSEIFDDQFSVERPDGSNFTLKIRSTKLEDSAMYFCASRRREDEKLFFGSGTQLSVL.

The DNA of the CDR3 is TGTGCCAGCAGCCAAGAGTTAGCCTGGCAAGATACGCAGTATTTT. Translation gives CASSQELAWQDTQYF. The chain links TRBV4-2 to TRBJ2-3; D is unresolved. Trimming pared 0 bases from V and 5 bases from J, leaving 12 bases between. The germline V gene has CDR1 LGHNA and CDR2 YNFKEQ. The CDR3 covers 15 residues.

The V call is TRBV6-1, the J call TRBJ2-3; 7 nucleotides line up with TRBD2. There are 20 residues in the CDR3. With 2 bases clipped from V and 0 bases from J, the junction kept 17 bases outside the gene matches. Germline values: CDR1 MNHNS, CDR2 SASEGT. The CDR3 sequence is CASSEFFGRRERSSTDTQYF. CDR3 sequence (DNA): TGTGCCAGCAGTGAATTTTTCGGCCGGCGGGAGCGTAGTAGCACAGATACGCAGTATTTT.

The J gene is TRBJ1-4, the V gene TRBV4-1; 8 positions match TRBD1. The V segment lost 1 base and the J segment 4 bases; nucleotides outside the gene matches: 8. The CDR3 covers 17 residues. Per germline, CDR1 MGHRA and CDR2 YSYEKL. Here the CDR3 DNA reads TGCGCCAGCAGCCAAGTTCAGACAGGGGCGATTAATGAAAAACTGTTTTTT. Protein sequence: CASSQVQTGAINEKLFF.

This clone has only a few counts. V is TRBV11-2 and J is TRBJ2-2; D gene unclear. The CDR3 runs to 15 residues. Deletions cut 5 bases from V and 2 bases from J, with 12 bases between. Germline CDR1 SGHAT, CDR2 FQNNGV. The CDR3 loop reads CASSRVRANTGELFF. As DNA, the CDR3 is TGTGCCAGCAGCCGTGTGCGAGCTAACACCGGGGAGCTGTTTTTT.

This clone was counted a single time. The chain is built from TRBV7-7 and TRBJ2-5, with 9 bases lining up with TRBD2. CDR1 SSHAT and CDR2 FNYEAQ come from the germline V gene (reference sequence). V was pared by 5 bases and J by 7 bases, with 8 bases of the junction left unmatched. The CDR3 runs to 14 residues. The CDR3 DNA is TGTGCCAGCAGCCGGGGGCTGCGGGAGGGGACCCAGTACTTC. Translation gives CASSRGLREGTQYF.

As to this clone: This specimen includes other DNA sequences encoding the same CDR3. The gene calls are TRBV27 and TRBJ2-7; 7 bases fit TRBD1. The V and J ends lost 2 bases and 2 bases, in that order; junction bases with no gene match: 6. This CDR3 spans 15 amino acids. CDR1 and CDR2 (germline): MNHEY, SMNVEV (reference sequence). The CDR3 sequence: CASSLTAGGPYEQYF. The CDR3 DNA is TGTGCCAGCAGTTTAACGGCAGGGGGTCCCTACGAGCAGTACTTC.

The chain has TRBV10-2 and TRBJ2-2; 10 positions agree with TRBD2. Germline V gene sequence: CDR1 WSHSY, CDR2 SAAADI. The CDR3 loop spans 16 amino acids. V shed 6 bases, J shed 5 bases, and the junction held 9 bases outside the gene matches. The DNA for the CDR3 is TGCGCCAGCAGCTCCGGGACTAGCGTACGGACCGGGGAGCTGTTTTTT. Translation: CASSSGTSVRTGELFF.

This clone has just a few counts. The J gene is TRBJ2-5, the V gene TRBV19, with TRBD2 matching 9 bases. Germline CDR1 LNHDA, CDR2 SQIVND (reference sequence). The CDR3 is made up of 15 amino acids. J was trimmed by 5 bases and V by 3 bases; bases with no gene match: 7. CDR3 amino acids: CASSIMAGGGETQYF. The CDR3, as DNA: TGTGCCAGTAGTATTATGGCGGGAGGGGGGGAGACCCAGTACTTC.

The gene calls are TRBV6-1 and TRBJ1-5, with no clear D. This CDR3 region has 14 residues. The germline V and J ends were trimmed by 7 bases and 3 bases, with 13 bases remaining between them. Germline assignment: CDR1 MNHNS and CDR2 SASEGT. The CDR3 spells CASTPRGLNQPQHF. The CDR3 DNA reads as TGTGCCAGCACCCCCAGAGGGCTCAATCAGCCCCAGCATTTT.

CDR3 protein: CASRPKWGDYNEQFF. Written as DNA, the CDR3 is TGCGCCAGCAGACCGAAATGGGGGGACTACAATGAGCAGTTCTTC. The J gene is TRBJ2-1, the V gene TRBV5-1; D might be TRBD2 (6 bases). From germline, CDR1 is SGHRS and CDR2 YFSETQ. This CDR3 is 15 amino acids long. V was cut by 5 bases and J by 3 bases, with 15 bases left in between.

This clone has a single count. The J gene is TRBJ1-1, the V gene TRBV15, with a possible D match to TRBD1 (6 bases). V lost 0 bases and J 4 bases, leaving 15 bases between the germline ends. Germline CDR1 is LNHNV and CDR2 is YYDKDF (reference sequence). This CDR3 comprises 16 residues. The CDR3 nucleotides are TGTGCCACCAGCAGAGATAGGGGGGGTGAGGGCACTGAAGCTTTCTTT. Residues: CATSRDRGGEGTEAFF.

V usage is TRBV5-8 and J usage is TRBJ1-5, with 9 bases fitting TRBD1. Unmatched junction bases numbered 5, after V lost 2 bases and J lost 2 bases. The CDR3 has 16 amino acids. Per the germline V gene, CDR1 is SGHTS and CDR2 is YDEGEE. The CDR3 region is CASSFTGGKGNQPQHF. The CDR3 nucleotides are TGTGCCAGCAGCTTTACAGGGGGCAAGGGCAATCAGCCCCAGCATTTT. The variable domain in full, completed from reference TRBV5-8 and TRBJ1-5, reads EAGVTQSPTHLIKTRGQQATLRCSPISGHTSVYWYQQALGLGLQFLLWYDEGEERNRGNFPPRFSGRQFPNYSSELNVNALELEDSALYLCASSFTGGKGNQPQHFGDGTRLSIL.

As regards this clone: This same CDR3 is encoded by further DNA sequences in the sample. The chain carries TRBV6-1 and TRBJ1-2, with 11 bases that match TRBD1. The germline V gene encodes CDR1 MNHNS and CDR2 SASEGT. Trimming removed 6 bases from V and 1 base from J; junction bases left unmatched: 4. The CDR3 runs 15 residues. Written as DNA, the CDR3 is TGTGCCAGCAGAGGACAGGGGGCCGGTAACTATGGCTACACCTTC. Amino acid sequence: CASRGQGAGNYGYTF.

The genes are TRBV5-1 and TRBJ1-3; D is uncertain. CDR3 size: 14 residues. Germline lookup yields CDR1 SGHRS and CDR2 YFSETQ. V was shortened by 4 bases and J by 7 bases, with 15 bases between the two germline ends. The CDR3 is CASSRAGGSNTIYF. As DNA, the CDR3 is TGCGCCAGCAGCCGGGCGGGAGGGAGCAACACCATATATTTT.

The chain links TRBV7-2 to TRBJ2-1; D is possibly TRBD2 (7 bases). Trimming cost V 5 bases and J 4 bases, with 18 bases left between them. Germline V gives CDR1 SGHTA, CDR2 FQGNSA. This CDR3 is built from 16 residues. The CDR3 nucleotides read TGTGCCAGCAGCCGCTGGGGGGGCGCACGGTACAATGAGCAGTTCTTC. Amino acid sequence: CASSRWGGARYNEQFF.

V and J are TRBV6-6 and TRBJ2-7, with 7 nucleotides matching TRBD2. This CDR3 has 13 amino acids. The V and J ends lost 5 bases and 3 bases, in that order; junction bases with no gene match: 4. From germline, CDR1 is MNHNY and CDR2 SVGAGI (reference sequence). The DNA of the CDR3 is TGTGCCAGCAGTCTAGCGGAGATCTACGAGCAGTACTTC. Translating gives CASSLAEIYEQYF.

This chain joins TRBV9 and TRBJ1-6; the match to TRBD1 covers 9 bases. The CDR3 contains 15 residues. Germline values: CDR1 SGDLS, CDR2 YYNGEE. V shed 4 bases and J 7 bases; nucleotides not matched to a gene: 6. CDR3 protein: CASSPRTGENSPLHF. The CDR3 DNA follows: TGTGCCAGCAGCCCCCGGACAGGGGAAAATTCACCCCTCCACTTT.

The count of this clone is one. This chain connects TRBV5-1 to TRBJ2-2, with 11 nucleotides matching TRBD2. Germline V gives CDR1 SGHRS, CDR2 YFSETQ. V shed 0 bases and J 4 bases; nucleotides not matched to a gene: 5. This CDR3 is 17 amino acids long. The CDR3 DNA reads TGCGCCAGCAGCTTGGGGCTAGCGGGAGGCTTCACCGGGGAGCTGTTTTTT. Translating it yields CASSLGLAGGFTGELFF.

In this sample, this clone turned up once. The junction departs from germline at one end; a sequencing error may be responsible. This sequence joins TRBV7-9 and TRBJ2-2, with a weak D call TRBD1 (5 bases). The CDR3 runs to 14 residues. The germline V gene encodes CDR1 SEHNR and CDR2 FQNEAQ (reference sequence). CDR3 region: CSSSPRVSTGELFF. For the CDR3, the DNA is TGTTCCAGCAGCCCCAGGGTGAGCACCGGGGAGCTGTTTTTT.

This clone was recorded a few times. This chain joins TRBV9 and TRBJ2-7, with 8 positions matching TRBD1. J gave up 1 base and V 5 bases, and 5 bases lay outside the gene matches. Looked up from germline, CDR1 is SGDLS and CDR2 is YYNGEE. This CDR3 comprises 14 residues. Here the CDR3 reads CASRADRGSYEQYF. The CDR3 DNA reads TGTGCCAGCAGGGCTGACAGGGGTTCCTACGAGCAGTACTTC.